This T cell receptor beta chain was documented in a study of immune evolution from preneoplasia to lung adenocarcinoma. The count of this clone is one. Antigen: not known. Germline values: CDR1 MDHEN, CDR2 SYDVKM. The CDR3 runs 15 residues. V trimming: 2 bases; J trimming: 10 bases; junction bases outside the gene matches: 8. The data were produced by immunoSEQ multiplex PCR, yet TCRdb's version contains in-frame clones alone and is incomplete. The table has under 5,500 clones, around 89% seen once. Overall study findings and caveats: Top clone frequencies peaked in normal lung, apparently declining through invasive adenocarcinoma. Later-stage lesions seemingly showed higher T cell density and diversity than normal lung.

The receptor was derived from a person between 55 and 80 years old with lung adenocarcinoma. The chain has TRBV28 and TRBJ1-4; 9 bases map to TRBD1. The sample comprised FFPE lung adenocarcinoma in situ tissue. The CDR3 spells CASSLGQGSVGKLFF. As DNA, the CDR3 is TGTGCCAGCAGTTTAGGACAGGGGTCAGTCGGAAAACTGTTTTTT.